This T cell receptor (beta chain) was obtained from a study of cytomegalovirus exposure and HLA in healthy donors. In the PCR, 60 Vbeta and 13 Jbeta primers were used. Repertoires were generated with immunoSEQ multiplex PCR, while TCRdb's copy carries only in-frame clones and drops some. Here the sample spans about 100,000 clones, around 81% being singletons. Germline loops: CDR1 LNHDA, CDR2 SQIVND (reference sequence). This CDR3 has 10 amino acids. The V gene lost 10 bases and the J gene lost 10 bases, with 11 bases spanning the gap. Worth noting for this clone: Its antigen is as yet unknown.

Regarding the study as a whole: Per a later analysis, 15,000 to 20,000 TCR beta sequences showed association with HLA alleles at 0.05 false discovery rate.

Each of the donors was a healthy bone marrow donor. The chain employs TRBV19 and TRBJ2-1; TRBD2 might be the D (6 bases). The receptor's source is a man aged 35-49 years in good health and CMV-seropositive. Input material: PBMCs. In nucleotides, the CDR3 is TGTGCCACCGGAGGGCTAGAGCAGTTCTTC. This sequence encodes CATGGLEQFF.